The present T cell receptor (beta chain) was sequenced within a study of blood T cell repertoires in COVID-19 (TCRdb year 2020). Concerning the study at large: Samples covering the acute and convalescent phases of COVID-19 were provided by collaborators in the United States, Italy and Spain. The prospective study material was composed of cDNA or gDNA derived from T cells, B-cell-depleted T cells, or PBMCs. Deeply sampled blood TCRbeta repertoires from subjects exposed to, actively infected with, or recovered from COVID-19 were included in the dataset. The repertoires were released in a freely available public database intended as a resource for research on the immune response to SARS-CoV-2. The samples were drawn from two sources: the first 160 participants of the ongoing ImmuneRACE study, and 1,200 or so subjects contributed by 6 global collaborators. The sample metadata nearly always contained a de-identified subject ID, COVID-19 status, age in years and sex. Where HLA class I and class II types were available, the types were taken from metadata supplied by the sample provider, not from assay-based typing. General study outcomes and caveats: Clinical and demographic metadata were provided uncurated, with the amount varying by source and participant.

About this clone: Its antigen is currently not known. Base qualities are not at hand, and no much larger clone is one base apart.

TCRbeta CDR3 regions were amplified from genomic DNA using the immunoSEQ Assay, a bias-controlled multiplex PCR. The original methods were these. Nucleated cell counts per sample were estimated from amplification of reference gene primers within the assay. To quantify the absolute abundance of each unique TCRbeta CDR3 rearrangement, sequence reads were collapsed and filtered. Productive Simpson clonality was computed per sample as the square root of Simpson's diversity index over productive rearrangements. TCRdb's version of the immuneACCESS table is confined to in-frame rearrangements and falls short of the full clone set. An unresolved V gene accounts for under half of the shortfall where checked; the remainder is of unknown origin. The V and J calls and the clone size are those of that table, but D and trimming were determined from the DNA. The sample includes 110,000 to 150,000 clones, with 75% to 90% observed a single time. The biggest ten clones account for roughly 3.2% of the sample.

Whole blood was collected in K2EDTA tubes by collaborating institutions according to the institutions' own protocols. For TCRbeta analysis, collaborators shipped samples in one of three forms: frozen whole blood, isolated PBMCs, or DNA extracted from either of those sample types. The CDR3 runs 13 residues from the cysteine to the phenylalanine. Only the CDR3 DNA stays, 39 bases, in frame from base 1. Trimming costs V 6 bases and J 1 base, and their ends lie 12 bases apart. The germline V gene supplies CDR1 SQVTM and CDR2 ANQGSEA. The sequenced sample was peripheral blood. The chain is made from TRBV29-1 and TRBJ1-1; the D segment cannot be called with confidence. The sequence came from a woman in her sixties with active COVID-19. The CDR3 has the sequence CSVGSLRNTEAFF. In nucleotide form, the sequence is TGCAGCGTGGGTAGCCTTAGGAACACTGAAGCTTTCTTT. This CDR3, with the reference TRBV29-1 and TRBJ1-1 proteins standing in past its ends, gives the full variable domain SAVISQKPSRDICQRGTSLTIQCQVDSQVTMMFWYRQQPGQSLTLIATANQGSEATYESGFVIDKFPISRPNLTFSTLTVSNMSPEDSSIYLCSVGSLRNTEAFFGQGTRLTVV.